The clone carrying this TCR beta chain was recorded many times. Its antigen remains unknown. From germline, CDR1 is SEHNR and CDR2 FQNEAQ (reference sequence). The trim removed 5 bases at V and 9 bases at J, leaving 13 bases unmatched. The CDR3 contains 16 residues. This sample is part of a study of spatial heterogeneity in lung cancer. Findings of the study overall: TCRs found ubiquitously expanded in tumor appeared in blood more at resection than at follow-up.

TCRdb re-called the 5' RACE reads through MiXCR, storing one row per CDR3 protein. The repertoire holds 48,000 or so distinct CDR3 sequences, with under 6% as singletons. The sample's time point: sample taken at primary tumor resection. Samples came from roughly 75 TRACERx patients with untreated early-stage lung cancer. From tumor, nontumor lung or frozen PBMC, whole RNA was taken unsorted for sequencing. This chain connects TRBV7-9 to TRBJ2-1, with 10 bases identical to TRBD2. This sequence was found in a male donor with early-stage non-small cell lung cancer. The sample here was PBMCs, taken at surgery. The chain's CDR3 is CASSALRLAGATEQFF. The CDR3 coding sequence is TGTGCCAGCAGCGCACTGCGGCTAGCGGGAGCTACTGAGCAGTTCTTC.